This TCR beta chain was retrieved from a study of OX40 agonist ivuxolimab in advanced cancers. Overall study: Patients received the agonistic anti-OX40 (CD134) antibody ivuxolimab. Prior anti-PD-1, anti-PD-L1 or anti-CTLA-4 therapy was allowed; around 43% had some. Study findings and constraints: Clonal expansion was seen in CD4+ and CD8+ blood T cells by week 6 at 0.1 to 3.0 mg/kg.

On this clone: Its antigen remains unidentified.

People who had autoimmune disease history or systemic immunosuppression were excluded. TCRdb's table, derived via immunoSEQ multiplex PCR, lists solely in-frame clones and lacks some. Seen here are some 77,000 clones, approximately 85% observed once, and the top ten hold 2% to 2.5%. Germline V lookup: CDR1 SQVTM, CDR2 ANQGSEA. V shed 8 bases and J 5 bases; nucleotides not matched to a gene: 11. This CDR3 region has 14 residues. The V and J genes are TRBV29-1 and TRBJ2-2; TRBD1 matches at 7 bases. This material consisted of CD4+ or CD8+ T cells sorted from blood, taken in a trial of the OX40 agonist ivuxolimab. This TCR was sampled from an adult with an advanced solid tumor such as melanoma, head and neck, liver or kidney cancer. The CDR3 loop is CSPNSGTDTGELFF. The CDR3 nucleotides read TGCAGCCCAAATTCCGGGACAGATACCGGGGAGCTGTTTTTT.